This TCR beta chain appears in the sequencing data of a study of read filtering for tumor transcriptome and immune sequencing. Study-wide background: The cohort had over 16 men and approximately 13 women aged about 45 to 80, mean around 66 years. DNase treatment preceded whole-transcriptome library preparation.

The CDR3 contains 16 residues. V gave up 2 bases and J gave up 1 base, with 17 bases separating them. Germline assignment: CDR1 DFQATT and CDR2 SNEGSKA (reference sequence). This library used approximately 370 ng RNA and molecular barcoded adaptors spanning alpha/delta and beta/gamma chains. One entry per CDR3 protein results from TCRdb running MiXCR on the reads. The table has around 48,000 distinct CDR3 sequences, roughly 18% seen once. Sequenced sample: a population of CD138-negative cells sorted from bone marrow. The clonotype was recovered from a donor over 35 with multiple myeloma. V usage is TRBV20-1 and J usage is TRBJ1-1, with D perhaps TRBD1 (6 bases). The CDR3, as DNA: TGCAGTGCTAGATCCGTGGGGGGGGCACAGAACACTGAAGCTTTCTTT. Encoded protein: CSARSVGGAQNTEAFF.